This is a list of T cell receptor beta chains from one sample in a study of blood T cell repertoires in COVID-19. Data came from immunoSEQ multiplex PCR; TCRdb stores just in-frame clones and leaves some out. The repertoire includes roughly 280,000 clones, approximately 86% of them detected once, and 2% to 2.5% sits in the top ten. Specimen: peripheral blood. All receptors derive from a woman in her forties or fifties who had recovered from COVID-19. CDR3s include the opening cysteine and the closing phenylalanine or tryptophan. The order of the fields is CDR3 protein, CDR3 DNA, V gene, CDR3 length, J gene, D gene, clone size. The D gene is left open where the match is weak. Clone sizes are given selectively: once, few, many, or a class where the clone is expanded.

CDR3: CASSATGVGNYGYTF
DNA: TGTGCCAGCAGCGCTACAGGGGTGGGTAACTATGGCTACACCTTC
V: TRBV5-4
length: 15
J: TRBJ1-2
D: TRBD1
size: .

CDR3: CASSLAQGSTNSGANVLTF
DNA: TGCGCCAGCAGCTTGGCTCAGGGATCCACCAACTCTGGGGCCAACGTCCTGACTTTC
V: TRBV5-1
length: 19
J: TRBJ2-6
D: .
size: .

CDR3: CASSQEAGVGELFF
DNA: TGTGCCAGCAGCCAAGAGGCGGGCGTCGGGGAGCTGTTTTTT
V: TRBV4-2
length: 14
J: TRBJ2-2
D: .
size: .

CDR3: CASSPSQSGRAREQFF
DNA: TGTGCCAGCAGCCCATCCCAGAGCGGGAGGGCCAGGGAGCAGTTCTTC
V: TRBV5-6
length: 16
J: TRBJ2-1
D: TRBD2
size: .

CDR3: CASSAGLAGGTDTQYF
DNA: TGTGCCAGCAGTGCGGGGCTAGCGGGGGGCACAGATACGCAGTATTTT
V: TRBV6-1
length: 16
J: TRBJ2-3
D: TRBD2
size: .

CDR3: CSVEGQRGAYEQYF
DNA: TGCAGCGTTGAAGGCCAGCGGGGAGCCTACGAGCAGTACTTC
V: TRBV29-1
length: 14
J: TRBJ2-7
D: TRBD2
size: .

CDR3: CASGEDPNEKLFF
DNA: TGCGCCAGCGGGGAGGACCCTAATGAAAAACTGTTTTTT
V: TRBV5-1
length: 13
J: TRBJ1-4
D: .
size: .

CDR3: CASSLVGQGNSGANVLTF
DNA: TGTGCCAGCAGCTTGGTTGGACAGGGGAACTCTGGGGCCAACGTCCTGACTTTC
V: TRBV5-4
length: 18
J: TRBJ2-6
D: TRBD1
size: .

CDR3: CASRPLRGPNTEAFF
DNA: TGTGCCAGCAGACCACTAAGGGGGCCGAACACTGAAGCTTTCTTT
V: TRBV7-9
length: 15
J: TRBJ1-1
D: TRBD1
size: .

CDR3: CASSLRQGSSDGYTF
DNA: TGTGCCAGCAGCCTACGACAGGGAAGTTCGGATGGCTACACCTTC
V: TRBV27
length: 15
J: TRBJ1-2
D: TRBD1
size: .

CDR3: CASSLGVLSNYGYTF
DNA: TGTGCCAGCAGTTTGGGCGTATTGTCTAACTATGGCTACACCTTC
V: TRBV6-2/TRBV6-3
length: 15
J: TRBJ1-2
D: .
size: .

CDR3: CASSPTRYGGGLNTEAFF
DNA: TGTGCCAGCAGCCCCACGCGGTACGGGGGGGGCCTTAACACTGAAGCTTTCTTT
V: TRBV5-4
length: 18
J: TRBJ1-1
D: .
size: few

CDR3: CASSSPGQGATGELFF
DNA: TGTGCCAGCAGCTCCCCGGGACAGGGTGCAACCGGGGAGCTGTTTTTT
V: TRBV7-9
length: 16
J: TRBJ2-2
D: TRBD1
size: once

CDR3: CASSSQGQGAGGYTF
DNA: TGTGCCAGCAGTTCCCAGGGACAGGGGGCCGGTGGCTACACCTTC
V: TRBV6-5
length: 15
J: TRBJ1-2
D: TRBD1
size: .

CDR3: CASSGPGVGKYEQYF
DNA: TGCGCCAGCAGCGGACCAGGGGTTGGGAAATACGAGCAGTACTTC
V: TRBV5-1
length: 15
J: TRBJ2-7
D: .
size: .

CDR3: CATSLADGYTF
DNA: TGTGCCACCAGTTTGGCGGATGGCTACACCTTC
V: TRBV24-1
length: 11
J: TRBJ1-2
D: .
size: once

CDR3: CSVESGQGSEKLFF
DNA: TGCAGCGTTGAATCAGGACAGGGGAGCGAAAAACTGTTTTTT
V: TRBV29-1
length: 14
J: TRBJ1-4
D: TRBD1
size: .

CDR3: CASSQGPGGAGIRETQYF
DNA: TGCGCCAGCAGCCAGGGCCCAGGTGGGGCAGGGATACGAGAGACCCAGTACTTC
V: TRBV5-1
length: 18
J: TRBJ2-5
D: .
size: .

CDR3: CASSFQGAGYGYTF
DNA: TGTGCCAGCAGCTTCCAGGGGGCGGGCTATGGCTACACCTTC
V: TRBV7-2
length: 14
J: TRBJ1-2
D: TRBD1
size: .

CDR3: CASRGEGFPGGGNEKLFF
DNA: TGCGCCAGCAGAGGCGAGGGGTTCCCTGGGGGCGGTAATGAAAAACTGTTTTTT
V: TRBV5-1
length: 18
J: TRBJ1-4
D: .
size: .

CDR3: CASSLVIGDIQYF
DNA: TGTGCCAGCAGTTTAGTGATCGGGGACATTCAGTACTTC
V: TRBV27
length: 13
J: TRBJ2-4
D: .
size: .

CDR3: CASSLLFQPQHF
DNA: TGTGCCAGTAGTCTCCTATTTCAGCCCCAGCATTTT
V: TRBV19
length: 12
J: TRBJ1-5
D: .
size: .

CDR3: CASSLIRDYEQFF
DNA: TGTGCCAGCAGCTTGATTAGGGACTATGAGCAGTTCTTC
V: TRBV7-9
length: 13
J: TRBJ2-1
D: .
size: .

CDR3: CSVETDNYEQYF
DNA: TGCAGCGTTGAAACAGACAACTACGAGCAGTACTTC
V: TRBV29-1
length: 12
J: TRBJ2-7
D: .
size: .

CDR3: CASSYSEGGGEQYF
DNA: TGTGCCAGCAGTTACAGCGAAGGGGGGGGTGAGCAGTACTTC
V: TRBV6-5
length: 14
J: TRBJ2-7
D: .
size: .

CDR3: CASSLSSYNSPLHF
DNA: TGTGCCAGCAGTCTAAGCTCCTATAATTCACCCCTCCACTTT
V: TRBV9
length: 14
J: TRBJ1-6
D: .
size: .

CDR3: CASSLPAGVGYGYTF
DNA: TGTGCCAGCAGCTTGCCGGCGGGAGTGGGCTATGGCTACACCTTC
V: TRBV5-4
length: 15
J: TRBJ1-2
D: .
size: .

CDR3: CASSQAGVKETQYF
DNA: TGCGCCAGCAGCCAGGCGGGGGTGAAGGAGACCCAGTACTTC
V: TRBV5-1
length: 14
J: TRBJ2-5
D: TRBD2
size: .

CDR3: CAWTIGTGGLTEAFF
DNA: TGTGCCTGGACCATAGGGACAGGGGGCTTGACTGAAGCTTTCTTT
V: TRBV30
length: 15
J: TRBJ1-1
D: TRBD1
size: .

CDR3: CASSLFETGPYEQYF
DNA: TGTGCCAGCAGCTTGTTCGAGACAGGGCCCTACGAGCAGTACTTC
V: TRBV5-4
length: 15
J: TRBJ2-7
D: TRBD1
size: .

CDR3: CASSFGTSQETQYF
DNA: TGTGCCAGCAGCTTTGGGACATCCCAAGAGACCCAGTACTTC
V: TRBV7-2
length: 14
J: TRBJ2-5
D: .
size: .

CDR3: CASSPAGSGNTIYF
DNA: TGTGCCAGCTCACCGGCGGGGAGTGGAAACACCATATATTTT
V: TRBV18
length: 14
J: TRBJ1-3
D: .
size: .

CDR3: CASSLTHRGESPLHF
DNA: TGTGCCAGCAGTTTAACTCACAGGGGGGAATCACCCCTCCACTTT
V: TRBV28
length: 15
J: TRBJ1-6
D: TRBD1
size: .

CDR3: CASSSPRGAGSYEQYF
DNA: TGTGCCAGCAGCTCACCCCGGGGGGCAGGGTCCTACGAGCAGTACTTC
V: TRBV7-9
length: 16
J: TRBJ2-7
D: .
size: .

CDR3: CAWRGQVLGYEQYF
DNA: TGTGCCTGGAGGGGACAGGTTCTAGGCTACGAGCAGTACTTC
V: TRBV30
length: 14
J: TRBJ2-7
D: TRBD1
size: .

CDR3: CARTGGGDTDTQYF
DNA: TGTGCCAGGACCGGTGGGGGGGACACAGATACGCAGTATTTT
V: TRBV7-9
length: 14
J: TRBJ2-3
D: TRBD2
size: .

CDR3: CATSRYGQDAGYEKLFF
DNA: TGTGCCACCAGCAGATACGGACAGGATGCCGGATATGAAAAACTGTTTTTT
V: TRBV15
length: 17
J: TRBJ1-4
D: TRBD1
size: once

CDR3: CASSRQGFRGYTF
DNA: TGTGCCAGCAGTCGACAGGGGTTCCGTGGCTACACCTTC
V: TRBV6-6
length: 13
J: TRBJ1-2
D: TRBD1
size: .

CDR3: CASSESTGRGAEAFF
DNA: TGTGCCAGCAGTGAATCGACAGGGAGAGGAGCTGAAGCTTTCTTT
V: TRBV25-1
length: 15
J: TRBJ1-1
D: TRBD1
size: few

CDR3: CASSTPSTGENSNEKLFF
DNA: TGTGCCAGCAGTACCCCCTCGACAGGGGAAAACTCTAATGAAAAACTGTTTTTT
V: TRBV28
length: 18
J: TRBJ1-4
D: TRBD1
size: few

CDR3: CASSPQVNEKLFF
DNA: TGCGCCAGCAGCCCCCAGGTTAATGAAAAACTGTTTTTT
V: TRBV5-1
length: 13
J: TRBJ1-4
D: .
size: few

CDR3: CASYIGGGNEQFF
DNA: TGTGCCAGCTATATAGGGGGGGGCAATGAGCAGTTCTTC
V: TRBV2
length: 13
J: TRBJ2-1
D: .
size: .

CDR3: CASSSPAGRGEQPQHF
DNA: TGTGCCAGCAGCTCACCCGCGGGGAGGGGCGAGCAGCCCCAGCATTTT
V: TRBV7-9
length: 16
J: TRBJ1-5
D: .
size: .

CDR3: CASSPGFANQPQHF
DNA: TGTGCCAGCAGCCCAGGGTTTGCCAATCAGCCCCAGCATTTT
V: TRBV2
length: 14
J: TRBJ1-5
D: .
size: .

CDR3: CASSPTGGTEAFF
DNA: TGTGCCAGCAGCCCGACAGGGGGCACTGAAGCTTTCTTT
V: TRBV6-5
length: 13
J: TRBJ1-1
D: TRBD1
size: .

CDR3: CASSLRGTHEQYF
DNA: TGTGCCAGCAGCTTACGAGGGACTCACGAGCAGTACTTC
V: TRBV7-2
length: 13
J: TRBJ2-7
D: .
size: .

CDR3: CASSLRQGGEKLFF
DNA: TGTGCCAGCAGCTTAAGACAGGGCGGTGAAAAACTGTTTTTT
V: TRBV13
length: 14
J: TRBJ1-4
D: TRBD1
size: .

CDR3: CASSPAGTSGKYEQFF
DNA: TGTGCCAGCAGCCCGGCCGGGACTAGCGGGAAGTATGAGCAGTTCTTC
V: TRBV9
length: 16
J: TRBJ2-1
D: TRBD2
size: .

CDR3: CAISEVRYRTSYEQYF
DNA: TGTGCCATCAGTGAAGTGAGGTACCGGACTTCCTACGAGCAGTACTTC
V: TRBV10-3
length: 16
J: TRBJ2-7
D: .
size: .

CDR3: CASSETAGSGNTIYF
DNA: TGTGCCAGCAGTGAAACGGCAGGCTCTGGAAACACCATATATTTT
V: TRBV6-1
length: 15
J: TRBJ1-3
D: .
size: .

CDR3: CASRPTGGLNTEAFF
DNA: TGCGCCAGCAGGCCGACAGGGGGGTTGAACACTGAAGCTTTCTTT
V: TRBV5-1
length: 15
J: TRBJ1-1
D: TRBD1
size: .

CDR3: CASSVNENSPLHF
DNA: TGTGCCAGCAGCGTGAACGAGAATTCACCCCTCCACTTT
V: TRBV9
length: 13
J: TRBJ1-6
D: .
size: .

CDR3: CASSELGPYEQYF
DNA: TGTGCCAGCAGTGAATTGGGGCCCTACGAGCAGTACTTC
V: TRBV2
length: 13
J: TRBJ2-7
D: .
size: .